These 22 T cell receptor beta chains came from one sample sequenced in a study of T cells expressing NK-cell markers. TCRdb reprocessed the 5' RACE reads; each CDR3 protein has one entry and no DNA is given. The sample has fewer than 400,000 distinct CDR3 sequences, and its top ten clones hold about 10%. The source material was blood T cells: a sorted CD56 or NKG2C T cell subset, CD4+ or CD8+ T cells, or bulk PBMC T cells (not recorded which). The source is a woman aged 50 to 60 in good health.

The chain combines TRBV10-3 with TRBJ2-1. The germline CDR1 and CDR2 sequences are ENHRY and SYGVKD. CDR3 length: 11 residues. CDR3 in amino acids: CAISNNNEQFF.

The J gene is TRBJ2-4, the V gene TRBV20-1; TCRdb names TRBD2, which stays unverified in the absence of DNA. Germline V gene lookup returns CDR1 DFQATT and CDR2 SNEGSKA (reference sequence). The CDR3 extends over 12 amino acids. This CDR3 reads CSAQRESGIQYF.

The rearrangement uses TRBV29-1 and TRBJ2-1. CDR3 length equals 16 residues. Looked up from germline, CDR1 is SQVTM and CDR2 is ANQGSEA. The CDR3 here is CSVIPRTASSYNEQFF.

CDR3 amino acids: CASTTDYQETQYF. The chain uses TRBV2 and TRBJ2-5. Per germline, CDR1 SNHLY and CDR2 FYNNEI. This CDR3 has 13 residues.

The chain carries TRBV5-1 and TRBJ2-3; without DNA, the TCRdb call of TRBD1 cannot be checked. There are 14 residues in the CDR3. CDR1 and CDR2 (germline): SGHRS, YFSETQ. The CDR3 loop reads CASSPGQKADTQYF.

The gene calls are TRBV11-2 and TRBJ2-5. The CDR3 loop spans 14 amino acids. From germline, CDR1 is SGHAT and CDR2 FQNNGV. This CDR3 is CASSLDLGRGTQYF.

V gene TRBV2 combines with J gene TRBJ2-1; there is no DNA to check the TCRdb D call of TRBD1. The CDR3 sequence is 14 residues long. From germline, CDR1 is SNHLY and CDR2 FYNNEI. The CDR3: CASSELKGRGPGFF. The whole variable domain, remainder taken from reference TRBV2 and TRBJ2-1, is EPEVTQTPSHQVTQMGQEVILRCVPISNHLYFYWYRQILGQKVEFLVSFYNNEISEKSEIFDDQFSVERPDGSNFTLKIRSTKLEDSAMYFCASSELKGRGPGFFGPGTRLTVL.

The genes are TRBV7-9 and TRBJ2-3; TCRdb selects TRBD2, and the lack of DNA leaves this call unchecked. CDR1 is SEHNR, CDR2 FQNEAQ, per germline (reference sequence). The CDR3 extends over 16 amino acids. The CDR3 here is CASSSSAGGEGDTQYF.

The V gene is TRBV20-1, the J gene TRBJ1-5; TCRdb's assignment of TRBD1 cannot be checked, as there is no DNA. The germline V gene has CDR1 DFQATT and CDR2 SNEGSKA (reference sequence). CDR3 length: 13 amino acids. CDR3: CSVHIQGSQPQHF.

This chain joins TRBV5-1 and TRBJ1-1. The CDR3 runs 14 residues. Germline V gives CDR1 SGHRS, CDR2 YFSETQ. The CDR3 sequence: CASSWDSLNTEAFF.

The chain couples TRBV2 to TRBJ2-1; the D call from TCRdb, TRBD2, cannot be confirmed without DNA. The CDR3 runs to 14 residues. Germline CDR1 SNHLY, CDR2 FYNNEI. CDR3 residues: CASSAGLGLHEQFF.

CDR3 sequence reads: CASSLAGGASTEQFF. The chain recombines TRBV13 with TRBJ2-1. CDR1 and CDR2 from the germline V gene are PRHDT and FYEKMQ (reference sequence). There are 15 residues in the CDR3.

The rearrangement links TRBV5-1 to TRBJ2-3. The CDR3 runs 16 residues. Germline CDR1 SGHRS, CDR2 YFSETQ. CDR3 residues: CASSLVQLPSTDTQYF.

V is TRBV7-9 and J is TRBJ2-3; TCRdb outputs TRBD2, but without DNA this stays unchecked. Germline assignment: CDR1 SEHNR and CDR2 FQNEAQ (reference sequence). The CDR3 runs 16 residues. The CDR3 loop is CASSFRAGPSTDTQYF.

The gene calls are TRBV7-9 and TRBJ2-1; the TRBD2 assignment by TCRdb is unverifiable without DNA. The CDR3 extends over 17 amino acids. Germline CDR1 is SEHNR and CDR2 is FQNEAQ (reference sequence). This chain's CDR3 is CASSSTPSGLAFGEQFF. The variable domain in full, completed from reference TRBV7-9 and TRBJ2-1, reads DTGVSQNPRHKITKRGQNVTFRCDPISEHNRLYWYRQTLGQGPEFLTYFQNEAQLEKSRLLSDRFSAERPKGSFSTLEIQRTEQGDSAMYLCASSSTPSGLAFGEQFFGPGTRLTVL.

The CDR3 here is CASSLDEKETQYF. The rearrangement uses TRBV7-8 and TRBJ2-5. CDR1 is SGHVS and CDR2 is FQNEAQ in the germline V gene. The CDR3 runs 13 residues.

The V and J genes are TRBV5-6 and TRBJ2-1. The CDR3 totals 16 residues. CDR1 is SGHDT, CDR2 YYEEEE, per germline. CDR3 sequence reads: CASSSPALKAYNEQFF. The full variable domain, in which reference TRBV5-6 and TRBJ2-1 provide the parts outside the CDR3, is DAGVTQSPTHLIKTRGQQVTLRCSPKSGHDTVSWYQQALGQGPQFIFQYYEEEERQRGNFPDRFSGHQFPNYSSELNVNALLLGDSALYLCASSSPALKAYNEQFFGPGTRLTVL.

The rearrangement joins TRBV5-1 to TRBJ2-2; with no DNA, the TCRdb D assignment of TRBD2 cannot be verified. The CDR3 length is 15 residues. Germline CDR1 and CDR2: SGHRS and YFSETQ. The CDR3 is CASSPYPASRGELFF.

The rearrangement links TRBV12-3 or TRBV12-4 to TRBJ2-1; TCRdb reports TRBD2, a call that lacks DNA to check it against. This CDR3 has 15 residues. The CDR3 loop reads CASSQREVSYNEQFF.

V gene TRBV6-5 combines with J gene TRBJ2-7. The CDR3 runs to 11 residues. CDR1 is MNHEY, CDR2 SVGAGI, per germline. CDR3 sequence reads: CASSGANEQYF.

The gene calls are TRBV27 and TRBJ2-1; TCRdb picks TRBD2, but there is no DNA to check that call. CDR1 and CDR2 (germline): MNHEY, SMNVEV (reference sequence). The CDR3 has 13 amino acids. CDR3 amino acids: CASSPWTSGEQFF.

This chain links TRBV5-1 with TRBJ2-2. CDR3 length: 16 amino acids. Per the germline V gene, CDR1 is SGHRS and CDR2 is YFSETQ. CDR3 sequence: CASSLVAGRDTGELFF. Full variable domain (remainder filled in from reference TRBV5-1 and TRBJ2-2): KAGVTQTPRYLIKTRGQQVTLSCSPISGHRSVSWYQQTPGQGLQFLFEYFSETQRNKGNFPGRFSGRQFSNSRSEMNVSTLELGDSALYLCASSLVAGRDTGELFFGEGSRLTVL.